This T cell receptor (beta chain) is drawn from a study of blood T cell repertoires in COVID-19. Profiling relied on immunoSEQ multiplex PCR, and the TCRdb table lists in-frame clones only, not all of them. Of roughly 8,600 clones in the sample, around four fifths were seen once. The V gene lost 0 bases and the J gene lost 4 bases, with 9 bases spanning the gap. The CDR3 spans 14 residues. In germline, CDR1 is SGHDT, CDR2 YYEEEE. The sequence was collected from a human donor in a cohort sampled during active COVID-19. The sample consisted of peripheral blood. The V and J genes are TRBV5-6 and TRBJ2-3; tentative D call: TRBD1 (6 bases). This CDR3 is CASSLGTVPDTQYF. The DNA for the CDR3 is TGTGCCAGCAGCTTGGGGACAGTCCCAGATACGCAGTATTTT.